This TCR beta chain was identified during a study of T cell repertoires in cytomegalovirus infection. This clonotype was detected many times. TCRdb re-analysed the reads in MiXCR, keeping a single row per CDR3 protein. The sample records about 100,000 distinct CDR3 sequences, 23% being singletons. The sample consisted of CD8+ T cells from PBMCs. This TCR was sampled from a human donor in good health (CMV status not recorded). Some clones in this sample may be carry-over from other donors' samples.

The DNA of the CDR3 is TGTGCCAGTAGAATTGGACGGGACGGTTCACCCCTCCACTTT. It translates to CASRIGRDGSPLHF. V is TRBV19 and J is TRBJ1-6; possible D gene TRBD1, 5 bases. The CDR3 runs 14 residues. The V end was cut by 6 bases, the J end by 9 bases, with 15 bases between. From germline, CDR1 is LNHDA and CDR2 SQIVND (reference sequence). Full variable domain (rest looked up from reference TRBV19 and TRBJ1-6): DGGITQSPKYLFRKEGQNVTLSCEQNLNHDAMYWYRQDPGQGLRLIYYSQIVNDFQKGDIAEGYSVSREKKESFPLTVTSAQKNPTAFYLCASRIGRDGSPLHFGNGTRLTVT.